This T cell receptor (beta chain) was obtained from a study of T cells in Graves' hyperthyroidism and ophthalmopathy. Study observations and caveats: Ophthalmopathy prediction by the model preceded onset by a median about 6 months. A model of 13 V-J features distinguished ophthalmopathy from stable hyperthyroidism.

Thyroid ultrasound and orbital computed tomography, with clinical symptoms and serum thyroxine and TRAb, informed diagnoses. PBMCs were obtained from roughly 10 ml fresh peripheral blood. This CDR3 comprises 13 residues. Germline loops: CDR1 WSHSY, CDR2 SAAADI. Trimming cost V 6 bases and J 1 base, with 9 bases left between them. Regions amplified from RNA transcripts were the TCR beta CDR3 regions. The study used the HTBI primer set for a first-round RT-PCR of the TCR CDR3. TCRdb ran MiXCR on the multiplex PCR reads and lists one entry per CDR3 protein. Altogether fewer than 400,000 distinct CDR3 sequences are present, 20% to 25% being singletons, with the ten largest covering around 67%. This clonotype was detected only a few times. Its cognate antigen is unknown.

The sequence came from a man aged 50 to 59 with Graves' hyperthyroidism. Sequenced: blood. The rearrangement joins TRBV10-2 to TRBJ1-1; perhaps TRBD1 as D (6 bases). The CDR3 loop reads CASRDSSNTEAFF. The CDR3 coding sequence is TGCGCCAGCAGGGACAGTTCGAACACTGAAGCTTTCTTT.